This is a list of T cell receptor beta chains from one sample in a study of cytomegalovirus exposure and HLA in healthy donors. Profiled with immunoSEQ multiplex PCR; TCRdb holds only in-frame clones, not every one. The repertoire holds 150,000 to 180,000 clones, with about four fifths as singletons. The sample was PBMCs. The origin of the receptors is a man between 18 and 35 years old in good health and CMV-seronegative. Both conserved end residues are trimmed from each CDR3. D genes are given only for firm matches.

v_call | d_call | cdr3_aa
TRBV19 | TRBD1 | ASSPRGTGGPSPLH
TRBV5-1 | NA | ASSLAPGLSGELF
TRBV4-3 | TRBD2 | ASSQDESGGEQF
TRBV6-1 | TRBD1 | ASSDPTGAGTEAF
TRBV20-1 | NA | SALDRYEQY
TRBV7-2 | NA | ASSFSSGTDTQY
TRBV5-4 | TRBD2 | ASSNLAGEGKTQY
TRBV27 | NA | ASSPRQGYEQY
TRBV19 | TRBD1 | ASSGGGQWSSPLH
TRBV7-2 | TRBD2 | ASSPVAGGTKNSQY
TRBV14 | TRBD1 | ASSQGQGSREKLF
TRBV28 | NA | ASRVGGGGIEKLF
TRBV7-8 | NA | ASSLDIGGLNTEAF
TRBV14 | NA | ASSPYLTGQETQY
TRBV2 | TRBD2 | ASSERASGSTDTQY
TRBV5-1 | NA | ASSLGNQETQY
TRBV6-5 | TRBD1 | ASSYDRDQPQH
TRBV7-2 | NA | ASSWGGGLNTEAF
TRBV6-5 | TRBD1 | ASSLNRGPETQY
TRBV6-5 | NA | ASSPTRLAKNIQY
TRBV7-9 | NA | ASKAPQVPFTDTQY
TRBV30 | TRBD1 | AWTGGSLLT
TRBV11-2 | NA | ASSFSGQRTEAF
TRBV7-2 | TRBD1 | ASSLGPGQGTDTQY
TRBV18 | NA | ASSRNPGVQDEQF
TRBV6-5 | NA | ASRQTGVGTEAF
TRBV6-1 | TRBD2 | ASRRDGGTDTQY
TRBV28 | NA | ASSLLRKTGNTIY
TRBV9 | NA | ASSVAPSEKLF
TRBV9 | NA | ASSVPQMRGRGANVLT
TRBV2 | NA | ANQLGLTTDTQY
TRBV6-5 | TRBD2 | ASSPTGGPTDTQY
TRBV4-1 | NA | ASSGRGEEQY
TRBV6-5 | NA | ASRDRFQTPREQF
TRBV7-6 | NA | ASSPGQNTEAF
TRBV6-6 | NA | ASSYYRENTEAF
TRBV2 | TRBD1 | ASSSGQGLYGYT
TRBV19 | NA | ASSLGHSANYGYT
TRBV5-1 | NA | ASSLDPEGEAF
TRBV7-2 | NA | ASSFQGHNEQY
TRBV28 | NA | ASSTPIAGGYT
TRBV5-4 | TRBD2 | ASSPAGVRTGELF
TRBV2 | TRBD1 | ASSVSADRGLLTGELF